Listed below are T cell receptor beta chains from one sample, sequenced in a study of blood T cell repertoires in COVID-19. Assay used: immunoSEQ multiplex PCR; TCRdb lists only in-frame clones, some missing. The sample has roughly 200,000 clones, roughly 80% seen once. Material: peripheral blood. The receptors come from a woman in her 70s with acute or convalescent COVID-19. CDR3s include the opening cysteine and the closing phenylalanine or tryptophan. A D gene is named only where the DNA matches it firmly. Clone sizes are given selectively: once, few, many, or a class where the clone is expanded.

D gene	V gene	clone size	J gene	CDR3 protein	CDR3 DNA
.	TRBV19	.	TRBJ1-1	CASKAEGTEAFF	TGTGCCAGTAAGGCAGAGGGCACTGAAGCTTTCTTT
TRBD1	TRBV2	.	TRBJ1-2	CASRQGATDYGYTF	TGTGCCAGCAGACAGGGGGCTACGGACTATGGCTACACCTTC
TRBD1	TRBV19	once	TRBJ2-5	CASKFGQGQETQYF	TGTGCCAGTAAATTCGGACAGGGGCAAGAGACCCAGTACTTC
.	TRBV3-1/TRBV3-2	few	TRBJ1-5	CASSPSTGSQPQHF	TGTGCCAGCAGCCCTTCAACAGGGTCCCAGCCCCAGCATTTT
TRBD2	TRBV7-6	.	TRBJ2-3	CASSWEAGTSVTDTQYF	TGTGCCAGCAGCTGGGAAGCCGGGACTAGCGTCACAGATACGCAGTATTTT
TRBD1	TRBV2	.	TRBJ1-5	CASSGQGAYSNQPQHF	TGTGCCAGCAGTGGTCAGGGGGCCTATAGCAATCAGCCCCAGCATTTT
TRBD1	TRBV3-1/TRBV3-2	few	TRBJ1-2	CASSQADRGVGYTF	TGTGCCAGCAGCCAAGCAGACAGGGGTGTTGGCTACACCTTC
.	TRBV9	.	TRBJ2-7	CASSTLSGGGVEQYF	TGTGCCAGCAGTACCCTTAGCGGAGGAGGCGTGGAGCAGTACTTC
TRBD1	TRBV28	.	TRBJ1-2	CASSFRDRPLYGYTF	TGTGCCAGCAGTTTCCGGGACAGGCCCCTTTATGGCTACACCTTC
TRBD1	TRBV7-9	.	TRBJ2-4	CASSFISGTGAKNIQYF	TGTGCCAGCAGCTTCATTTCCGGGACAGGGGCCAAAAACATTCAGTACTTC
.	TRBV6-5	.	TRBJ2-5	CASVGGSLETQYF	TGTGCCAGCGTAGGGGGTTCGTTAGAGACCCAGTACTTC
TRBD2	TRBV28	.	TRBJ2-5	CASSLGPGLSGETQYF	TGTGCCAGCAGTTTGGGTCCGGGCCTTAGCGGGGAGACCCAGTACTTC
.	TRBV14	.	TRBJ2-1	CASSLSSYNEQFF	TGTGCCAGCAGCCTCAGTTCCTACAATGAGCAGTTCTTC
TRBD1	TRBV19	once	TRBJ1-5	CASSPRGTGRNQPQHF	TGTGCCAGTAGTCCCAGGGGGACAGGGAGAAATCAGCCCCAGCATTTT
TRBD2	TRBV18	.	TRBJ2-1	CASSPSTGTSGSDEQFF	TGTGCCAGCTCACCAAGCACCGGGACTAGCGGGAGCGATGAGCAGTTCTTC
TRBD1	TRBV2	once	TRBJ1-5	CASTKTGNNQPQHF	TGTGCCAGCACCAAGACAGGGAACAATCAGCCCCAGCATTTT
TRBD1	TRBV28	.	TRBJ2-7	CASSPRTGRAYEQYF	TGTGCCAGCAGTCCCAGGACAGGGCGAGCCTACGAGCAGTACTTC
.	TRBV10-3	.	TRBJ1-4	CAISSDRENEKLFF	TGTGCCATCAGCAGTGACCGGGAAAATGAAAAACTGTTTTTT
TRBD1	TRBV28	.	TRBJ2-5	CASSLGGQGAQETQYF	TGTGCCAGCAGTTTAGGGGGGCAGGGGGCCCAGGAGACCCAGTACTTC
.	TRBV7-3	.	TRBJ2-1	CASSYSGDNEQFF	TGTGCCAGCAGCTACTCGGGGGATAATGAGCAGTTCTTC
TRBD1	TRBV7-2	many	TRBJ2-1	CASSLEGQGYNEQFF	TGTGCCAGCAGCTTAGAGGGACAGGGATACAATGAGCAGTTCTTC
TRBD2	TRBV28	once	TRBJ2-1	CASSPLGTSGYNEQFF	TGTGCCAGCAGTCCTTTAGGGACTAGCGGATACAATGAGCAGTTCTTC
.	TRBV19	.	TRBJ2-5	CASSMRPGSEETQYF	TGTGCCAGTAGTATGAGGCCAGGGTCAGAAGAGACCCAGTACTTC
TRBD1	TRBV3-1/TRBV3-2	.	TRBJ2-7	CASSRGQGPYEQYF	TGTGCCAGCAGCCGGGGACAGGGGCCCTACGAGCAGTACTTC
TRBD1	TRBV6-6	.	TRBJ1-2	CASSFSPGQSNYGYTF	TGTGCCAGCAGTTTTTCTCCGGGACAGAGTAACTATGGCTACACCTTC
TRBD1	TRBV13	.	TRBJ2-5	CASSPRQGETQYF	TGTGCCAGCAGCCCCAGACAGGGGGAGACCCAGTACTTC
.	TRBV25-1	.	TRBJ2-6	CASSEMKGAGANVLTF	TGTGCCAGCAGTGAAATGAAGGGGGCTGGGGCCAACGTCCTGACTTTC
.	TRBV30	few	TRBJ1-3	CAWSRGGENTIYF	TGTGCCTGGAGTCGTGGGGGCGAAAACACCATATATTTT
.	TRBV7-9	.	TRBJ1-5	CASSYSEGGQPQHF	TGTGCCAGCAGCTACTCGGAGGGCGGACAGCCCCAGCATTTT
.	TRBV9	few	TRBJ2-5	CASSVEFSDPLGDQYF	TGTGCCAGCAGCGTAGAATTCTCCGATCCCCTCGGAGACCAGTACTTC
.	TRBV12-3/TRBV12-4	.	TRBJ1-5	CASSPLNQPQHF	TGTGCCAGCAGTCCACTGAATCAGCCCCAGCATTTT
TRBD2	TRBV10-3	.	TRBJ2-5	CAISDGLAGGWNQETQYF	TGTGCCATCAGTGACGGACTAGCGGGAGGTTGGAACCAAGAGACCCAGTACTTC
TRBD1	TRBV18	.	TRBJ1-2	CASSPGTASNGYTF	TGTGCCAGCTCACCGGGGACAGCGAGTAATGGCTACACCTTC
.	TRBV28	.	TRBJ2-1	CASLTSRSYNEQFF	TGTGCCAGTCTTACTAGTCGCTCCTACAATGAGCAGTTCTTC
TRBD2	TRBV11-2	few	TRBJ2-1	CASSHGRESNEQFF	TGTGCCAGCAGCCACGGGAGGGAGAGCAATGAGCAGTTCTTC
.	TRBV5-4	.	TRBJ2-5	CASSLSGKETQYF	TGTGCCAGCAGCTTGTCGGGAAAAGAGACCCAGTACTTC
.	TRBV5-6	.	TRBJ2-1	CASSLVRGRNEQFF	TGTGCCAGCAGCTTGGTCAGGGGGAGGAATGAGCAGTTCTTC
.	TRBV7-9	few	TRBJ1-1	CASSLGQANTEAFF	TGTGCCAGCAGCTTAGGACAGGCGAACACTGAAGCTTTCTTT
.	TRBV2	.	TRBJ1-4	CASSEGRTEGNEKLFF	TGTGCCAGCAGTGAAGGGAGGACGGAGGGCAATGAAAAACTGTTTTTT
TRBD1	TRBV3-1/TRBV3-2	.	TRBJ2-3	CASSPRQGANTDTQYF	TGTGCCAGCAGCCCTCGACAGGGCGCTAACACAGATACGCAGTATTTT
TRBD1	TRBV18	.	TRBJ1-2	CASSQDRGNGYTF	TGTGCCAGCTCTCAGGACAGGGGGAATGGCTACACCTTC
.	TRBV2	.	TRBJ2-1	CASSVINEQFF	TGTGCCAGCAGTGTCATCAATGAGCAGTTCTTC
TRBD1	TRBV5-8	.	TRBJ2-5	CASSLDRGGSGGTQYF	TGTGCCAGCAGTTTGGACAGGGGAGGCAGTGGGGGGACCCAGTACTTC
TRBD1	TRBV5-6	.	TRBJ2-7	CASSLGTRDREFYEQYF	TGTGCCAGCAGCTTGGGGACCCGGGACAGGGAGTTCTACGAGCAGTACTTC
TRBD1	TRBV28	.	TRBJ1-4	CASRQGAGEKLFF	TGTGCCAGCAGACAGGGGGCAGGGGAAAAACTGTTTTTT
.	TRBV5-5	.	TRBJ2-7	CASSLGHSYEQYF	TGTGCCAGCAGCTTGGGACATAGCTACGAGCAGTACTTC
.	TRBV5-1	.	TRBJ2-7	CASSLVSSYEQYF	TGCGCCAGCAGCTTGGTTAGCTCCTACGAGCAGTACTTC
TRBD1	TRBV5-8	.	TRBJ2-1	CASSLAEGTEIYNEQFF	TGTGCCAGCAGCTTGGCCGAAGGGACAGAGATCTACAATGAGCAGTTCTTC
.	TRBV28	once	TRBJ1-5	CASRLQGSSNQPQHF	TGTGCCAGCAGGCTACAGGGTTCAAGCAATCAGCCCCAGCATTTT
TRBD1	TRBV18	.	TRBJ1-4	CASSPYGTGNEKLFF	TGTGCCAGCTCACCTTACGGGACAGGGAATGAAAAACTGTTTTTT
.	TRBV5-1	.	TRBJ1-2	CASSLGDTGGYGYTF	TGCGCCAGCAGCTTGGGGGACACGGGCGGCTATGGCTACACCTTC
.	TRBV5-1	.	TRBJ1-3	CASSAAGAGNTIYF	TGCGCCAGCAGCGCCGCAGGGGCTGGAAACACCATATATTTT
.	TRBV19	.	TRBJ1-5	CASSPREGANQPQHF	TGTGCCAGTAGTCCCCGGGAGGGCGCTAATCAGCCCCAGCATTTT
TRBD2	TRBV5-1	.	TRBJ2-1	CASSLRTSYDEQFF	TGCGCCAGCAGCTTAAGGACTAGCTACGATGAGCAGTTCTTC